This T cell receptor (beta chain) was retrieved from a study of response to subunit inactivated influenza vaccine. MiXCR, applied by TCRdb to the RT-PCR reads, yields one record per CDR3 protein. This table has roughly 500,000 distinct CDR3 sequences, roughly 23% appearing once. The same sample was also studied in work on T cells expressing NK-cell markers. That work states: With UMIs, 5'RACE template switching was used to make TCR beta cDNA. Repertoire data for TCR beta were derived from sorted T cells (CD3+CD56+NKG2C+, CD3+CD56+NKG2C- and CD3+CD56-NKG2C+). The eight sequenced donors comprised seven who were HCMV-seropositive and one who was seronegative.

The material was CD4+ T cells sorted from PBMCs, obtained about 11 days after vaccination. This TCR was sampled from a man aged 45-60 years who received an inactivated influenza vaccine.

Here the CDR3 reads CASKGLAGPQETQYF. The CDR3, as DNA: TGTGCCAGCAAGGGCTTGGCGGGGCCTCAAGAGACCCAGTACTTC. The rearrangement links TRBV2 to TRBJ2-5; tentatively, D is TRBD2 (6 bases). V shed 7 bases and J shed 2 bases, with 17 bases lying between them. CDR1 is SNHLY and CDR2 is FYNNEI in the germline V gene. The CDR3 has 15 amino acids.